The 25 T cell receptor beta chains below come from one sample, sequenced in a study of blood T cell repertoires in COVID-19. Method: immunoSEQ multiplex PCR; TCRdb's copy keeps in-frame clones and lacks some. This sample has some 130,000 clones, with 90% found just once. Input material: peripheral blood. These receptors originate from a man aged 55 to 69 with COVID-19, enrolled during active disease.

This chain links TRBV19 with TRBJ2-3, with a possible D match to TRBD1 (6 bases). CDR3 length equals 18 residues. Germline V gives CDR1 LNHDA, CDR2 SQIVND (reference sequence). V lost 0 bases to trimming and J lost 4 bases, with 20 bases between them. CDR3 bases: TGTGCCAGTAGTATAGATCTATGGACAGCCTCAGACCCAGATACGCAGTATTTT. Its protein is CASSIDLWTASDPDTQYF.

The J gene is TRBJ2-5, the V gene TRBV4-1, with TRBD1 matching over 9 bases. Trimming at V came to 4 bases and at J to 1 base, leaving 1 base not matched to a gene. This CDR3 contains 14 residues. Germline V gene lookup returns CDR1 MGHRA and CDR2 YSYEKL. Here the CDR3 DNA reads TGCGCCAGCAGCCCGACAGGGGGCCAAGAGACCCAGTACTTC. Amino acid sequence: CASSPTGGQETQYF.

The rearrangement uses TRBV19 and TRBJ2-5, with D unclear. V was shortened by 6 bases and J by 1 base, with 12 bases between the two germline ends. The CDR3 totals 14 residues. The V gene's germline CDR1 is LNHDA and CDR2 SQIVND (reference sequence). The CDR3 here is CASRTSGSQETQYF. The CDR3, as DNA: TGTGCCAGTAGAACGTCCGGTTCCCAAGAGACCCAGTACTTC.

The chain is built from TRBV6-2 or TRBV6-3 and TRBJ2-5, with D tentatively TRBD2 (6 bases). Per germline, CDR1 MNHEY and CDR2 SVGEGT. V dropped 5 bases and J dropped 7 bases, with 17 bases sitting between them. This CDR3 is built from 14 residues. CDR3 sequence: CASSLLAYKGTQYF. The CDR3 DNA sequence: TGTGCCAGCAGTCTACTAGCCTATAAGGGGACCCAGTACTTC.

This rearrangement joins TRBV24-1 to TRBJ1-2; 8 bases align to TRBD1. Germline values: CDR1 KGHDR, CDR2 SFDVKD. The trim removed 7 bases at V and 3 bases at J, leaving 3 bases unmatched. The CDR3 has 13 residues. The CDR3 DNA sequence: TGTGCCACCAGCTCAGGGGGCGACTATGGCTACACCTTC. Encoded protein: CATSSGGDYGYTF.

Only one count was recorded for this clone. The V call is TRBV5-6, the J call TRBJ1-5; D is unclear. Germline values: CDR1 SGHDT, CDR2 YYEEEE. This CDR3 has 15 residues. The V and J ends lost 3 bases and 0 bases respectively, with 10 bases between them. The chain's CDR3 is CASSSQLNSNQPQHF. CDR3 DNA sequence: TGTGCCAGCAGCTCCCAGTTAAATAGCAATCAGCCCCAGCATTTT.

The genes are TRBV5-1 and TRBJ1-3; D gene ambiguous. The CDR3 runs to 19 residues. The V end was cut by 2 bases, the J end by 0 bases, with 21 bases between. Germline V CDR1 and CDR2: SGHRS, YFSETQ. CDR3 in DNA: TGCGCCAGCAGCTTCCGCCTGGTGGGGAGCTCAGGCTCTGGAAACACCATATATTTT. It encodes CASSFRLVGSSGSGNTIYF. The full variable domain, in which reference TRBV5-1 and TRBJ1-3 provide the parts outside the CDR3, is KAGVTQTPRYLIKTRGQQVTLSCSPISGHRSVSWYQQTPGQGLQFLFEYFSETQRNKGNFPGRFSGRQFSNSRSEMNVSTLELGDSALYLCASSFRLVGSSGSGNTIYFGEGSWLTVV.

V usage is TRBV3-1 (or the pseudogene TRBV3-2) and J usage is TRBJ1-1; D is uncertain. The CDR3 is 11 amino acids. Trimming removed 8 bases at V and 2 bases at J, with 6 bases between. Germline V gives CDR1 LGHDT, CDR2 YNNKEL (reference sequence). The CDR3 DNA follows: TGTGCCAGCCTCAGTAACACTGAAGCTTTCTTT. Amino acid sequence: CASLSNTEAFF.

The V call is TRBV3-1 (or the pseudogene TRBV3-2), the J call TRBJ2-2, with 7 nucleotides matching TRBD2. Trimming cost V 1 base and J 2 bases; bases outside gene matches: 4. This CDR3 has 16 residues. Germline CDR1 is LGHDT and CDR2 is YNNKEL (reference sequence). In DNA, the CDR3 is TGTGCCAGCAGCCAAGGGCTAGCGGAAAACACCGGGGAGCTGTTTTTT. It codes for CASSQGLAENTGELFF.

This chain joins TRBV30 and TRBJ2-1; D is possibly TRBD1 (6 bases). From germline, CDR1 is GTSNPN and CDR2 SVGIG (reference sequence). The CDR3 length is 12 residues. Trimming left V 8 bases short and J 4 bases short, with 12 bases between. The CDR3 DNA is TGTGCCACCGGGACATCTTACAATGAGCAGTTCTTC. Translated, it gives CATGTSYNEQFF.

The chain joins TRBV3-1 (or the pseudogene TRBV3-2) to TRBJ1-6, with 8 positions matching TRBD1. The J segment lost 10 bases and the V segment lost 4 bases, leaving 6 bases of the junction unmatched. Germline CDR1 LGHDT, CDR2 YNNKEL (reference sequence). CDR3 length equals 14 residues. Here the CDR3 DNA reads TGTGCCAGCAGCCGCGACAGGGGAGGATCACCCCTCCACTTT. Amino acid sequence: CASSRDRGGSPLHF.

Only one count was recorded for this clone. This chain connects TRBV5-1 to TRBJ1-6; weak D call: TRBD1 (6 bases). The ends were cut back, 0 bases at V and 9 bases at J, with 10 bases in the middle. The CDR3 contains 14 residues. Germline V gene lookup returns CDR1 SGHRS and CDR2 YFSETQ. This CDR3 reads CASSLVQGSSPLHF. CDR3 coding DNA: TGCGCCAGCAGCTTGGTACAGGGAAGTTCACCCCTCCACTTT.

This clone appeared many times. The same CDR3 is also encoded by other DNA sequences in this sample. V and J are TRBV6-5 and TRBJ2-3; D is possibly TRBD2 (6 bases). Germline loops: CDR1 MNHEY, CDR2 SVGAGI. V lost 0 bases and J 0 bases, leaving 7 bases between the germline ends. This CDR3 is built from 15 residues. Here the CDR3 DNA reads TGTGCCAGCAGTTACTCTGGGACTAGCACAGATACGCAGTATTTT. This gives the protein CASSYSGTSTDTQYF.

The chain uses TRBV7-2 and TRBJ2-1; D ambiguous. The germline V gene has CDR1 SGHTA and CDR2 FQGNSA. Trimming took off 7 bases at V and 9 bases at J, with 13 bases between the two ends. The CDR3 covers 12 residues. The CDR3 DNA follows: TGTGCCAGCACCCACAAATCGGGTGAGCAGTTCTTC. Its translation is CASTHKSGEQFF.

J is TRBJ2-7 and V is TRBV19; 8 nucleotides line up with TRBD1. Per germline, CDR1 LNHDA and CDR2 SQIVND (reference sequence). The CDR3 consists of 14 residues. After removal of 4 bases from V and 3 bases from J, the junction contained 5 bases not matched to a gene. CDR3 in DNA: TGTGCCAGTAGTAGGGACAGGACACACTACGAGCAGTACTTC. Its translation is CASSRDRTHYEQYF.

This chain connects TRBV27 to TRBJ1-2; D perhaps matches TRBD1 (5 bases). The CDR3 extends over 14 amino acids. Trimming removed 4 bases from V and 7 bases from J, with 16 bases in between. From germline, CDR1 is MNHEY and CDR2 SMNVEV (reference sequence). DNA for the CDR3: TGTGCCAGCAGTTCCGACGACTCGGGGGGTGGCTACACCTTC. It translates to CASSSDDSGGGYTF.

The chain links TRBV4-1 to TRBJ1-1; TRBD1 matches 7 bases. This CDR3 is 17 amino acids long. V lost 1 base, J lost 5 bases, and 13 bases stayed unmatched. CDR1 is MGHRA and CDR2 is YSYEKL in the germline V gene. Here the CDR3 DNA reads TGCGCCAGCAGCCAAGCGGGCGATTATCCCAGGGGGACTGAAGCTTTCTTT. Translation gives CASSQAGDYPRGTEAFF.

This chain joins TRBV18 and TRBJ2-1, with 11 bases matching TRBD1. Germline CDR1 reads KGHSH; CDR2 reads LQKENI. CDR3 size: 18 residues. The junction had 11 bases not matched to a gene; V was cut back by 5 bases and J by 2 bases. CDR3: CASSTHPPGQGAYNEQFF. For the CDR3, the DNA is TGTGCCAGCTCAACCCACCCTCCGGGACAGGGGGCCTACAATGAGCAGTTCTTC. The full variable domain, with the rest looked up from reference TRBV18 and TRBJ2-1, is NAGVMQNPRHLVRRRGQEARLRCSPMKGHSHVYWYRQLPEEGLKFMVYLQKENIIDESGMPKERFSAEFPKEGPSILRIQQVVRGDSAAYFCASSTHPPGQGAYNEQFFGPGTRLTVL.

The CDR3 coding sequence is TGTGCCAGCAGCTTAGCGCTAACAGCCTCTGGAAACACCATATATTTT. This encodes CASSLALTASGNTIYF. The J gene is TRBJ1-3, the V gene TRBV7-6; D is ambiguous. The CDR3 length is 16 residues. Trimming removed 0 bases from V and 0 bases from J, with 9 bases in between. Germline CDR1 is SGHVS and CDR2 is FNYEAQ.

The V and J genes are TRBV3-1 (or the pseudogene TRBV3-2) and TRBJ1-2; D is undetermined. Trimming took off 1 base at V and 8 bases at J, with 11 bases between the two ends. CDR3 length: 13 residues. Looked up from germline, CDR1 is LGHDT and CDR2 is YNNKEL (reference sequence). The CDR3 here is CASSQGRGSGYTF. Here the CDR3 DNA reads TGTGCCAGCAGCCAAGGACGAGGAAGCGGCTACACCTTC.

The J gene is TRBJ1-2, the V gene TRBV5-6; 8 nucleotides match TRBD1. Germline lookup yields CDR1 SGHDT and CDR2 YYEEEE. CDR3 length equals 16 residues. The V and J ends lost 3 bases and 5 bases, in that order; junction bases with no gene match: 12. The chain's CDR3 is CASSSAGDRGLYGYTF. The CDR3 DNA is TGTGCCAGCAGCTCGGCCGGAGACAGGGGCTTGTATGGCTACACCTTC.

This chain links TRBV4-3 with TRBJ1-2; D gene ambiguous. V lost 4 bases to trimming and J lost 3 bases, with 12 bases between them. The CDR3 is 14 amino acids. Per the germline V gene, CDR1 is LGHNA and CDR2 is YSLEER. The CDR3 loop is CASSPQRGDYGYTF. The CDR3 DNA is TGCGCCAGCAGCCCCCAGCGGGGTGACTATGGCTACACCTTC.

As DNA, the CDR3 is TGTGCCAGTAGTAAGACCCGAGGAGCTATTGTGCAGTATTTT. Protein sequence: CASSKTRGAIVQYF. The rearrangement uses TRBV19 and TRBJ2-3, with D unclear. Trimming shortened V by 4 bases and J by 11 bases, and 19 bases separated the two germline ends. This CDR3 contains 14 residues. Germline CDR1 is LNHDA and CDR2 is SQIVND (reference sequence).

The count of this clone is one. V and J are TRBV4-3 and TRBJ2-1; D may be TRBD2 (5 bases). Germline CDR1 is LGHNA and CDR2 is YSLEER. The CDR3 is made up of 13 amino acids. The V and J ends lost 1 base and 10 bases respectively, with 11 bases between them. The CDR3 protein is CASSQVVGGEQFF. The CDR3 nucleotides are TGCGCCAGCAGCCAAGTAGTGGGCGGGGAGCAGTTCTTC.

The chain employs TRBV28 and TRBJ1-1; 8 bases are a match to TRBD1. This CDR3 comprises 16 residues. Losses at the gene ends were 4 bases for V and 4 bases for J; bases not matched to a gene: 11. In germline, CDR1 is MDHEN, CDR2 SYDVKM. The chain's CDR3 is CASSSPRAGGPTEAFF. The CDR3 coding sequence is TGTGCCAGCAGTTCCCCGAGGGCAGGGGGCCCCACTGAAGCTTTCTTT.